What follows describes a single T cell receptor (beta chain). Its antigen is currently unknown. V was cut by 1 base and J by 8 bases, with 4 bases left in between. The CDR3 spans 11 residues. CDR1 SGHAT and CDR2 FQNNGV come from the germline V gene. This specimen comes from a study of PD-1 blockade in classical Hodgkin lymphoma. At the level of the study: Patients were given intravenous nivolumab, 3 mg/kg, every 2 weeks.

Generated by immunoSEQ multiplex PCR, the TCRdb table keeps only in-frame clones and is missing some. The top ten hold over 8% of the sample, which has 43,000 or so clones, about nine tenths seen once. There was relapse after autologous stem cell transplantation in every patient, and there was variation in brentuximab vedotin exposure. Findings of the study overall: By C4D1 there was a significant rise in CD4+ TCR diversity but not in CD8+ TCR diversity. Similar baseline diversity was found in complete responders and newly diagnosed patients. Nivolumab initiation under 1 year post-ASCT meant exclusion.

The chain employs TRBV11-2 and TRBJ2-3; D is undetermined. The receptor comes from a human donor with classical Hodgkin lymphoma. This sample comprised peripheral blood mononuclear cells (PBMCs), obtained at baseline. In nucleotides, the CDR3 is TGTGCCAGCAGCTTAGGGCGTACGCAGTATTTT. Translating gives CASSLGRTQYF.